This T cell receptor beta chain was captured by sequencing in a study of radiation and T cells in renal cell carcinoma (TCRdb year 2020). Some background on the complete study: Samples were obtained from a clinical trial, in which 15 Gy stereotactic body radiation therapy was delivered to primary renal cell carcinomas and nephrectomy was performed 4 weeks later. TCR beta sequencing covered over 50 samples in total, comprising about 26 tumors and approximately 27 peripheral blood samples. Across all 50 or so samples, 4,016,671 unique CDR3 nucleotide sequences, encoding around 2.4 million unique CDR3 amino acid sequences, were identified. Broader findings and caveats from the paper: Top tumor clonotypes rose in blood from baseline to 2 weeks post-radiation, then contracted by 4 weeks, suggesting transient expansion of tumor-resident clones. Because pretreatment tumor biopsies were not available, the baseline intratumoral presence of clonotypes could not be determined. Dynamics of the blood repertoire were not tracked past 4 weeks after treatment. The single-armed trial design could not address effects of radiation dose or scheduling on the TCR repertoire.

CDR1 SNHLY and CDR2 FYNNEI were looked up in the germline V gene. Its CDR3 holds 13 amino acids, cysteine through phenylalanine. Only the CDR3 region is kept as DNA, spanning 39 bases read in frame from base 1. Cut back by 7 bases and 6 bases, the V and J ends lie 10 bases apart. Points on this clone: It lacks a known antigen. Base qualities are not provided; no much larger clone lies one nucleotide away.

Following the manufacturer's recommendations, the immunoSEQ kit was used to generate TCR beta libraries from genomic DNA. For library preparation, a first multiplex PCR was performed with proprietary primers, followed by a second PCR in which unique barcodes were added, and bead cleanups were performed after each round. Each sample batch included a kit-provided positive control reaction and a negative control reaction. The final libraries were assessed on an Agilent 4200 TapeStation D1000 ScreenTape, pooled by volume, and quantified by qPCR. Sequencing was performed on an Illumina NextSeq500 with a MidOutput 150-cycle cartridge, and 156 Read1 and 15 Index1 cycles were run with kit custom primers. The pooled library was loaded at approximately 1 pM with a roughly 20% PhiX control spike-in. As for how the authors treated the data: Vendor-processed data were analyzed in R, and a clonotype was defined as all T cells sharing the same CDR3 nucleotide sequence. For clone abundance analyses, frequencies were normalized to the 10,000 most abundant clones in each sample. Public T cell clones, which averaged fewer than five per sample, were removed prior to analysis. An abundance difference of at least 32-fold between compartments was the criterion for calling clonotypes tumor-enriched or baseline blood-enriched. A beta-binomial differential abundance model was applied to find clonotypes that expanded or contracted between blood time points. The Baroni-Urbani and Buser coefficient was used to measure tumor-blood repertoire similarity, and groups were compared with two-tailed Wilcoxon tests in R. TCRdb re-hosts the immuneACCESS table, in-frame sequences only. Its copies lack some clones; in the studies checked, an unresolved V gene accounts for under half of them, and the cause for the rest is not known. V, J and clone size are those of that table, while D and trimming were read from the DNA. This sample comprises 100,000 to 150,000 clones, roughly 85% of them detected only once. The biggest ten clones account for around 3% of the sample.

What the time point label conveys for this sample: baseline pretreatment blood. The label giving this sample's treatment or condition can be read as: 15 Gy SBRT to primary tumor, nephrectomy 4 weeks later. Serial peripheral blood from radiation-treated patients was sampled at baseline, 2 weeks and 4 weeks after SBRT to track tumor-enriched clonotypes. Renal cell carcinoma with clear cell pathology was present in all patients. The QIAamp DNA Blood Mini Kit (Qiagen) was used to prepare genomic DNA for TCR sequencing. The analyses included just those samples that passed every quality control check. The chain is made from TRBV2 and TRBJ1-6; too little of a D gene remains to name it. The sequence was collected from a woman aged 60 to 75 with renal cell carcinoma. Sequencing used blood, obtained from a patient whose treatment included radiotherapy and nephrectomy. The nucleotide sequence is TGTGCCAGCACTGAGCCGGGTAATTCACCCCTCCACTTT. Its translation reads: CASTEPGNSPLHF.